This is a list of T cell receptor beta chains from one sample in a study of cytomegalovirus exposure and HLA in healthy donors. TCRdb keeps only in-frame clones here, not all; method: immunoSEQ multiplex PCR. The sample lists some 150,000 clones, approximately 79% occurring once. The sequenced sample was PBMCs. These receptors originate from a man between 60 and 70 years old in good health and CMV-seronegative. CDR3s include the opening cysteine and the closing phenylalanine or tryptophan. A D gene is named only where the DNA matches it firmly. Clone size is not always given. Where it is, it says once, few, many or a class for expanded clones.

DNA: TGTGCCAGCAGCCTCACAGAGCCTCCCAAGACCCAGTACTTC
CDR3: CASSLTEPPKTQYF
V: TRBV11-2
size: NA
D: NA
J: TRBJ2-5

DNA: TGTGCCAGCAGATCGACAGGGGGCGCGTACAATGAGCAGTTCTTC
CDR3: CASRSTGGAYNEQFF
V: TRBV6-5
size: NA
D: TRBD1
J: TRBJ2-1

DNA: TGCGCCAGCAGCCCCCTCGTAAAACAAGAGACCCAGTACTTC
CDR3: CASSPLVKQETQYF
V: TRBV5-1
size: once
D: NA
J: TRBJ2-5

DNA: TGTGCCAGTAGTATAGGGGGACTCCTTAATGAAAAACTGTTTTTT
CDR3: CASSIGGLLNEKLFF
V: TRBV19
size: NA
D: NA
J: TRBJ1-4

DNA: TGCAGCGTTGAAGATAACAGGGGAATTACCTACGAGCAGTACTTC
CDR3: CSVEDNRGITYEQYF
V: TRBV29-1
size: NA
D: TRBD1
J: TRBJ2-7

DNA: TGCGCCAGCAGCCAAGGACTAGCGGGGCCCTACGAGCAGTACTTC
CDR3: CASSQGLAGPYEQYF
V: TRBV4-3
size: NA
D: TRBD2
J: TRBJ2-7

DNA: TGTGCCAGCAGTGACCGGGGGGACCCCGGCTACGAGCAGTACTTC
CDR3: CASSDRGDPGYEQYF
V: TRBV6-1
size: NA
D: TRBD2
J: TRBJ2-7

DNA: TGTGCCAGCAGTTTGAGCATCCAAGAGACCCAGTACTTC
CDR3: CASSLSIQETQYF
V: TRBV28
size: NA
D: NA
J: TRBJ2-5

DNA: TGTGCCAGCTCAGAACAGGTTGGCAATCAGCCCCAGCATTTT
CDR3: CASSEQVGNQPQHF
V: TRBV2
size: NA
D: NA
J: TRBJ1-5

DNA: TGTGCCAGCAGCCACAGGAATCAGCCCCAGCATTTT
CDR3: CASSHRNQPQHF
V: TRBV21-1
size: NA
D: NA
J: TRBJ1-5

DNA: TGTGCCAGCAGTTTACGGGACAGCCCATACTACGAGCAGTACTTC
CDR3: CASSLRDSPYYEQYF
V: TRBV27
size: few
D: TRBD1
J: TRBJ2-7

DNA: TGTGCCAGCAGTTTAATTGGACTAGCCCCTATCCCCGGGGAGCTGTTTTTT
CDR3: CASSLIGLAPIPGELFF
V: TRBV7-9
size: NA
D: TRBD2
J: TRBJ2-2

DNA: TGTGCCAGCAGCTTGGCCGGGACTAGCGGGGATAAGCAGTACTTC
CDR3: CASSLAGTSGDKQYF
V: TRBV5-4
size: NA
D: TRBD2
J: TRBJ2-7

DNA: TGTGCCAGCAGCTCCGGAGGTAGTTATGGCTACACCTTC
CDR3: CASSSGGSYGYTF
V: TRBV7-3
size: NA
D: NA
J: TRBJ1-2

DNA: TGTGCCAGCAGTTTATGGGGGGGAGATGAAGCTTTCTTT
CDR3: CASSLWGGDEAFF
V: TRBV27
size: NA
D: NA
J: TRBJ1-1

DNA: TGCGCCAGCAGCTTGTCCCACAGGGGAATCACCGGGGAGCTGTTTTTT
CDR3: CASSLSHRGITGELFF
V: TRBV5-1
size: once
D: TRBD1
J: TRBJ2-2

DNA: TGTGCCAGCAAGCGGACGGCGGAGAACACTGAAGCTTTCTTT
CDR3: CASKRTAENTEAFF
V: TRBV4-2
size: few
D: NA
J: TRBJ1-1

DNA: TGTGCCAGCAGTACGGGACAGCATAATCAGCCCCAGCATTTT
CDR3: CASSTGQHNQPQHF
V: TRBV6-1
size: NA
D: TRBD1
J: TRBJ1-5

DNA: TGCGCCAGCAGCCAAGGGACGCGGGTCCTTCGGGCAGATACGCAGTATTTT
CDR3: CASSQGTRVLRADTQYF
V: TRBV4-3
size: NA
D: NA
J: TRBJ2-3

DNA: TGTGCCAGCAGCCAAGAAGGGATGCGGACAGGGGGCGGCTACACCTTC
CDR3: CASSQEGMRTGGGYTF
V: TRBV4-2
size: NA
D: TRBD1
J: TRBJ1-2

DNA: TGTGCCAGCAGCTTGGACCTTAGCGGGGGCTCCTACGAGCGGTACTTC
CDR3: CASSLDLSGGSYERYF
V: TRBV5-4
size: once
D: TRBD2
J: TRBJ2-7

DNA: TGTGCCAGCAGCTTTATAGGGACTCATCAGCCCCAGCATTTT
CDR3: CASSFIGTHQPQHF
V: TRBV7-2
size: few
D: NA
J: TRBJ1-5

DNA: TGCGCCAGCAGCTGGAAGGGGCTGGACACCGGGGAGCTGTTTTTT
CDR3: CASSWKGLDTGELFF
V: TRBV5-1
size: few
D: NA
J: TRBJ2-2

DNA: TGTGCCAGTAGGGGGGACAAGCCCTACAATCAGCCCCAGCATTTT
CDR3: CASRGDKPYNQPQHF
V: TRBV19
size: NA
D: NA
J: TRBJ1-5

DNA: TGCGCCAGCAGCTCCGGACTAGCGGAATACAATGAGCAGTTCTTC
CDR3: CASSSGLAEYNEQFF
V: TRBV5-1
size: NA
D: TRBD2
J: TRBJ2-1

DNA: TGTGCCAGCAGCCCTCGGGACAGGGAGGCCTATGGCTACACCTTC
CDR3: CASSPRDREAYGYTF
V: TRBV28
size: NA
D: TRBD1
J: TRBJ1-2

DNA: TGTGCCAGCAGTCCCCAGGGGGGTCGACCACCCCTCCACTTT
CDR3: CASSPQGGRPPLHF
V: TRBV28
size: once
D: TRBD1
J: TRBJ1-6

DNA: TGTGCCAGCAGCTGGACTGGGTCGAACTATGGCTACACCTTC
CDR3: CASSWTGSNYGYTF
V: TRBV14
size: few
D: NA
J: TRBJ1-2

DNA: TGTGCCAGCAGTCCGAGACAGGAAGGGACCCAGTACTTC
CDR3: CASSPRQEGTQYF
V: TRBV2
size: once
D: NA
J: TRBJ2-5

DNA: TGTGCCAGCAGTTTCGGGGAAAACTCACCCCTCCACTTT
CDR3: CASSFGENSPLHF
V: TRBV6-6
size: few
D: NA
J: TRBJ1-6

DNA: TGTGCCAGCAGCCCAAGGACTAGCGGGAAGGAGCAGTTCTTC
CDR3: CASSPRTSGKEQFF
V: TRBV11-2
size: NA
D: TRBD2
J: TRBJ2-1

DNA: TGTGCCAGCAGTTACAGCATCCCTAGCACAGATACGCAGTATTTT
CDR3: CASSYSIPSTDTQYF
V: TRBV27
size: NA
D: NA
J: TRBJ2-3

DNA: TGCGCCAGCAGCTTGGCCGGGGCGGGAGGTAGCACAGATACGCAGTATTTT
CDR3: CASSLAGAGGSTDTQYF
V: TRBV5-1
size: NA
D: TRBD2
J: TRBJ2-3

DNA: TGTGCCAGTAGTCGGGGTTTTAATAGCAATCAGCCCCAGCATTTT
CDR3: CASSRGFNSNQPQHF
V: TRBV19
size: NA
D: NA
J: TRBJ1-5

DNA: TGCAGCGTTGCACCTAGCGGGAGCCCCTACGAGCAGTACTTC
CDR3: CSVAPSGSPYEQYF
V: TRBV29-1
size: NA
D: TRBD2
J: TRBJ2-7

DNA: TGTGCCATCAGTGGGGGAGGGTCAAACACTGAAGCTTTCTTT
CDR3: CAISGGGSNTEAFF
V: TRBV10-3
size: few
D: NA
J: TRBJ1-1

DNA: TGCGCCAGCAGCCAAGTGGGACAGGGGGCTTTCTCCTACAATGAGCAGTTCTTC
CDR3: CASSQVGQGAFSYNEQFF
V: TRBV4-3
size: NA
D: TRBD1
J: TRBJ2-1

DNA: TGTGCCAGCAGCTCGGGACTAGCGGGAGCCCACGAGCAGTACTTC
CDR3: CASSSGLAGAHEQYF
V: TRBV11-2
size: NA
D: TRBD2
J: TRBJ2-7

DNA: TGTGCCAGCAGCTGGGGACAGGAACTCTACGAGCAGTACTTC
CDR3: CASSWGQELYEQYF
V: TRBV5-6
size: once
D: TRBD1
J: TRBJ2-7

DNA: TGTGCCAGCAGTCAACAGGGAACTGGGGCCAACGTCCTGACTTTC
CDR3: CASSQQGTGANVLTF
V: TRBV6-6
size: NA
D: NA
J: TRBJ2-6

DNA: TGTGCCAGCAGTTTAGCCGGGACAGGGATTCTATCCGGGGAGCTGTTTTTT
CDR3: CASSLAGTGILSGELFF
V: TRBV28
size: NA
D: TRBD1
J: TRBJ2-2

DNA: TGTGCCAGCAGCAGACTAATGGACAGGGACTACGAGCAGTACTTC
CDR3: CASSRLMDRDYEQYF
V: TRBV6-1
size: NA
D: TRBD1
J: TRBJ2-7

DNA: TGTGCCACTCGACACAGCACAGATACGCAGTATTTT
CDR3: CATRHSTDTQYF
V: TRBV19
size: NA
D: NA
J: TRBJ2-3

DNA: TGTGCCAGCAGTTATTCGGGCTCTGGGGCCAACGTCCTGACTTTC
CDR3: CASSYSGSGANVLTF
V: TRBV6-6
size: NA
D: NA
J: TRBJ2-6

DNA: TGTGCCAGCAGTTTGGGGCGCCCAGGAGCTTTCTTT
CDR3: CASSLGRPGAFF
V: TRBV28
size: NA
D: NA
J: TRBJ1-1

DNA: TGTGCCAGCTCACCTCAGGGGGAAAGGACTGAAGCTTTCTTT
CDR3: CASSPQGERTEAFF
V: TRBV18
size: few
D: TRBD1
J: TRBJ1-1

DNA: TGTGCCAGCAGTTTATCATCCCTCGGGACTACGGATACGCAGTATTTT
CDR3: CASSLSSLGTTDTQYF
V: TRBV27
size: NA
D: TRBD2
J: TRBJ2-3

DNA: TGTGCCAGTAGTCTGACTAGCGGGGGGCCTATTATCCTGTTCTTC
CDR3: CASSLTSGGPIILFF
V: TRBV19
size: NA
D: TRBD2
J: TRBJ2-1

DNA: TGTGCCAGCAGCTTACAGGGTAATGCCGGGGAGCTGTTTTTT
CDR3: CASSLQGNAGELFF
V: TRBV7-9
size: many
D: NA
J: TRBJ2-2

DNA: TGTGCCAGCAGCCCAGGGGCTACGGCTCACCGCGGGGAGCTGTTTTTT
CDR3: CASSPGATAHRGELFF
V: TRBV28
size: NA
D: NA
J: TRBJ2-2

DNA: TGTGCCAGCAGTCCGTTGACAGGGGGCGCAGATACGCAGTATTTT
CDR3: CASSPLTGGADTQYF
V: TRBV2
size: NA
D: TRBD1
J: TRBJ2-3

DNA: TGTGCCAGCAGCGTAGGGCTAGCGGACCACAATGAGCAGTTCTTC
CDR3: CASSVGLADHNEQFF
V: TRBV9
size: NA
D: TRBD2
J: TRBJ2-1

DNA: TGTGCCAGCAGTGAAGAGACAGGGTGGAACACTGAAGCTTTCTTT
CDR3: CASSEETGWNTEAFF
V: TRBV6-1
size: NA
D: TRBD1
J: TRBJ1-1

DNA: TGTGCCATCAGTGACAAGGTCACCTGGAGGACCGGGGAGCTGTTTTTT
CDR3: CAISDKVTWRTGELFF
V: TRBV10-3
size: NA
D: NA
J: TRBJ2-2

DNA: TGTGCCAGCAGCTGGGGGGCACTAGCGGGTGGAGAGACCCAGTACTTC
CDR3: CASSWGALAGGETQYF
V: TRBV7-2
size: NA
D: TRBD2
J: TRBJ2-5

DNA: TGTGCCATCAGTGAGTCGAGACAGGGCCATTCACCCCTCCACTTT
CDR3: CAISESRQGHSPLHF
V: TRBV10-3
size: few
D: TRBD1
J: TRBJ1-6

DNA: TGTGCCAGCAGCGAGCAGGGCTACGAGCAGTACTTC
CDR3: CASSEQGYEQYF
V: TRBV7-9
size: NA
D: NA
J: TRBJ2-7